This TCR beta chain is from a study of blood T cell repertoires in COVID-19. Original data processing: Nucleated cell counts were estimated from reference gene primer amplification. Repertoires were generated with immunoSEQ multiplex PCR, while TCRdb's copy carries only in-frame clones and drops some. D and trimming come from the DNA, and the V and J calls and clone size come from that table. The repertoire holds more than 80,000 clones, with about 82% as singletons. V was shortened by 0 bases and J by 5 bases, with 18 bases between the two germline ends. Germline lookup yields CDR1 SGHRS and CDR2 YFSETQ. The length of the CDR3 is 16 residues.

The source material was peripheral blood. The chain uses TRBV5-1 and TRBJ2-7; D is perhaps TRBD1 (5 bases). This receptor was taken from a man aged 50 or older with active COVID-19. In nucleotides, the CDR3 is TGCGCCAGCAGCTTGGGAAGTGGGCAGGGTAACAACGAGCAGTACTTC. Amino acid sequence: CASSLGSGQGNNEQYF.